This is a list of T cell receptor beta chains from one sample in a study of CD8+ T cells in alopecia areata. The assay was immunoSEQ multiplex PCR, and TCRdb's table has in-frame clones only and misses some. Among about 140,000 clones listed, 50% to 60% were seen once. Sequences were obtained from CD4+ T cells sorted from blood. Every receptor here comes from a human donor in good health. Both conserved end residues are part of each CDR3. Fields, in order: J gene, V gene, CDR3 protein.

>TRBJ1-1|TRBV29-1
CSVSWPSRIEAFF
>TRBJ2-3|TRBV18
CASSLDRTDTQYF
>TRBJ2-1|TRBV11-2
CASSPFVGAYNEQFF
>TRBJ1-1|TRBV30
CAWSQITEAFF
>TRBJ1-1|TRBV15
CATSRDSRNTEAFF
>TRBJ2-1|TRBV25-1
CASSGTGTGEEREQFF
>TRBJ1-2|TRBV29-1
CSVVGRQGNYGYTF
>TRBJ2-2|TRBV7-2
CASSLGLKGHGELFF
>TRBJ2-7|TRBV30
CAWSTGQGGYEQYF
>TRBJ1-1|TRBV25-1
CASSLKGHEAFF
>TRBJ2-1|TRBV7-2
CASSRPEAGGRAYNEQFF
>TRBJ1-5|TRBV18
CASSLGTGGSNQPQHF
>TRBJ2-1|TRBV29-1
CSVERVLANNEQFF
>TRBJ2-3|TRBV15
CATSSDRVTDTQYF
>TRBJ2-7|TRBV5-1
CASSPYRGSYEQYF
>TRBJ2-3|TRBV21-1
CASSQWGQRTDTQYF
>TRBJ2-7|TRBV10-3
CAISELREGEQYF
>TRBJ2-3|TRBV5-4
CASRIQGSDTQYF
>TRBJ2-7|TRBV10-3
CAIREREGLYEQYF
>TRBJ2-7|TRBV6-6
CASSYSYRGTYEQYF
>TRBJ2-1|TRBV30
CAWSLLAGGPGEQFF
>TRBJ2-1|TRBV29-1
CSARAGGSYNEQFF
>TRBJ1-2|TRBV30
CAWSQFSNNYGYTF
>TRBJ2-2|TRBV11-2
CASSSLGSGELFF
>TRBJ2-7|TRBV18
CASSRGYEQYF